The subject of this entry is one T cell receptor (beta chain). This record comes from a study of CXCR3-negative and CXCR3-positive naive CD8 T cells. The libraries of TRB cDNA were constructed through 5' RACE using UMI labels. Reanalyzing the 5' RACE reads, TCRdb keeps one entry per CDR3 protein, without DNA. In all, the sample yields 6,500 to 7,500 distinct CDR3 sequences. Germline V gives CDR1 SGHTA, CDR2 FQGNSA. The CDR3 is 16 amino acids. This chain connects TRBV7-2 to TRBJ2-3; the D call from TCRdb, TRBD2, cannot be confirmed without DNA. Sequences were obtained from naive CXCR3- CD8+ T cells from blood. The subset was: CD45RO-CCR7+CD27+CD95- naive CD8+ T cells lacking CXCR3 (TNR3-). The clonotype was recovered from a human donor in good health. Some clones in this sample may be carry-over from other donors' samples. The CDR3 region is CASSPISGGITDTQYF.